The sequence of this T cell receptor (beta chain) was determined in a study of memory B cells and T cells in multiple sclerosis. CFSE-dim autoproliferating and CFSE-high non-proliferating T cells from unstimulated culture were sequenced separately. Cultures began with roughly 5x10^7 CFSE-labeled PBMCs, unstimulated for six to seven days, with replicate wells pooled. Without exogenous stimuli, roughly 0.49 uM CFSE-labeled PBMCs were cultured serum-free. Sequenced by immunoSEQ multiplex PCR; TCRdb stores in-frame clones only, minus some. This table has about 45,000 clones, roughly 82% appearing once. Study-wide points: Compartments had unequal clone-set sizes, affecting shared clonotype counts.

In regard to this clone: What it binds is unknown.

The source material was PBMCs from blood kept in culture. The receptor was isolated from a human donor with multiple sclerosis.

CDR3 nucleotide sequence: TGTGCCAGCAGTGAGGGAGGGGGTAGGACTGAAGCTTTCTTT. Its translation: CASSEGGGRTEAFF. The gene calls are TRBV2 and TRBJ1-1, with D possibly matching TRBD1 (6 bases). With 3 bases removed from V and 5 bases from J, the gap between germline ends came to 13 bases. The CDR3 spans 14 residues. The germline gives CDR1 SNHLY, CDR2 FYNNEI.